The 14 T cell receptor beta chains reported below all come from one sample, sequenced in a study of cytomegalovirus exposure and HLA in healthy donors. Researchers ran the PCR with 60 Vbeta and 13 Jbeta primers. Sequencing was performed with immunoSEQ multiplex PCR; in TCRdb, only in-frame clones are kept and a portion is missing. The profile covers 100,000 to 150,000 clones, with around 86% appearing a single time and about 0.63% taken by the ten largest. The sequenced sample was PBMCs. Receptors originate from a man aged 18 to 35 in good health and CMV-seronegative.

This rearrangement joins TRBV6-1 to TRBJ1-3; D is undetermined. The V end was cut by 2 bases, the J end by 2 bases, with 10 bases between. The CDR3 loop spans 15 amino acids. Germline CDR1 reads MNHNS; CDR2 reads SASEGT. CDR3 residues: CASSESGFAGNTIYF. In DNA form, the CDR3 reads TGTGCCAGCAGTGAATCCGGGTTTGCTGGAAACACCATATATTTT.

The chain employs TRBV6-5 and TRBJ1-4; D unresolved. CDR1 and CDR2 (germline): MNHEY, SVGAGI. The CDR3 extends over 16 amino acids. Trimming shortened V by 1 base and J by 8 bases, and 17 bases separated the two germline ends. Written as DNA, the CDR3 is TGTGCCAGCAGTTACTGGGTCGCATCGCCCGGGGAAAAACTGTTTTTT. Its protein is CASSYWVASPGEKLFF.

The V gene is TRBV5-4, the J gene TRBJ1-4; D is unresolved. The CDR3 is 14 amino acids. Germline V gives CDR1 SGHNT, CDR2 YYREEE (reference sequence). V was shortened by 2 bases and J by 8 bases, with 13 bases between the two germline ends. CDR3 DNA: TGTGCCAGCAGCTTTCCAGGACTAGGGGAAAAACTGTTTTTT. Its translation: CASSFPGLGEKLFF.

In this sample, this clone turned up a few times. The chain has TRBV28 and TRBJ1-1, with D hard to call. Germline V lookup: CDR1 MDHEN, CDR2 SYDVKM. Deletions cut 5 bases from V and 2 bases from J, with 6 bases between. The CDR3 sequence is 12 residues long. CDR3 nucleotide sequence: TGTGCCAGCAGTACCACAAACACTGAAGCTTTCTTT. Protein product: CASSTTNTEAFF.

The CDR3 nucleotides read TGCGCCAGCAGCCAAGATCCCCAGGGTAGTGCTCAGCCCCAGCATTTT. Translated, it gives CASSQDPQGSAQPQHF. This chain uses TRBV4-3 with TRBJ1-5; weak D call: TRBD1 (5 bases). With 0 bases removed from V and 6 bases from J, the gap between germline ends came to 15 bases. The CDR3 has 16 residues. The germline V gene encodes CDR1 LGHNA and CDR2 YSLEER.

In nucleotides, the CDR3 is TGTGCCAGCAGTTACTCAACTAGCGGGCTAAATGAGCAGTTCTTC. Its translation is CASSYSTSGLNEQFF. V and J are TRBV6-5 and TRBJ2-1, with TRBD2 matching over 9 bases. Germline CDR1 reads MNHEY; CDR2 reads SVGAGI. This CDR3 region has 15 residues. V dropped 0 bases and J dropped 7; count of bases not matched to a gene: 4.

The V and J genes are TRBV6-5 and TRBJ1-1; the D is unclear. The V and J ends lost 2 bases and 4 bases respectively, with 8 bases between them. The germline V gene has CDR1 MNHEY and CDR2 SVGAGI. This CDR3 spans 13 amino acids. The CDR3 DNA reads as TGTGCCAGCAGTTACGGTACCAGCACTGAAGCTTTCTTT. Its translation is CASSYGTSTEAFF.

This chain links TRBV30 with TRBJ2-7; 7 bases line up with TRBD2. Trimming removed 8 bases from V and 5 bases from J; junction bases left unmatched: 9. In germline, CDR1 is GTSNPN, CDR2 SVGIG (reference sequence). The CDR3 has 12 amino acids. The CDR3 bases are TGTGCCAGCCAGCGGGGCCGTGACGAGCAGTACTTC. Translated, it gives CASQRGRDEQYF.

The chain employs TRBV10-3 and TRBJ2-3, with 7 bases aligning to TRBD1. Germline-derived CDR1 and CDR2 are ENHRY and SYGVKD. The J segment lost 6 bases and the V segment lost 5 bases, leaving 5 bases of the junction unmatched. This CDR3 contains 13 residues. The DNA of the CDR3 is TGTGCCATCAGTACAGGGGAACAGGATACGCAGTATTTT. Encoded protein: CAISTGEQDTQYF.

The chain uses TRBV5-4 and TRBJ2-2; D is possibly TRBD1 (8 bases). The CDR3 has 15 residues. Trimming stripped 9 bases from V and 3 bases from J, with 18 bases between. The V gene's germline CDR1 is SGHNT and CDR2 YYREEE (reference sequence). The CDR3 region is CATSGRTGYTGELFF. CDR3 coding DNA: TGTGCCACGTCCGGGAGGACAGGGTACACCGGGGAGCTGTTTTTT.

Of note for this clone: Germline and junction disagree at one end, which may indicate a read error. The identical CDR3 is also encoded by other nucleotide sequences in the sample. V and J are TRBV5-6 and TRBJ1-6; 8 nucleotides line up with TRBD1. The CDR3 has 16 amino acids. The germline V gene encodes CDR1 SGHDT and CDR2 YYEEEE. CDR3 sequence (DNA): TGTGCCAGCAGCCCGACAGGGGATTACCCCAATTCCCCCCTCCACTTT. Translated, it gives CASSPTGDYPNSPLHF.

The chain has TRBV7-9 and TRBJ1-2; D is possibly TRBD1 (5 bases). The CDR3 is 14 residues long. From germline, CDR1 is SEHNR and CDR2 FQNEAQ (reference sequence). Deletions cut 5 bases from V and 3 bases from J, with 13 bases between. The CDR3 here is CASSARGLDYGYTF. CDR3 bases: TGTGCCAGCAGCGCTAGGGGTTTGGACTATGGCTACACCTTC.

The chain combines TRBV9 with TRBJ1-2, with D possibly matching TRBD1 (5 bases). This CDR3 comprises 12 residues. Looked up from germline, CDR1 is SGDLS and CDR2 is YYNGEE. V lost 5 bases, J lost 8 bases, and 13 bases lay in between. The DNA of the CDR3 is TGTGCCAGCAGTGGCAGGGTCTGGGGCTACACCTTC. It yields the protein CASSGRVWGYTF. The variable domain in full, completed from reference TRBV9 and TRBJ1-2, reads DSGVTQTPKHLITATGQRVTLRCSPRSGDLSVYWYQQSLDQGLQFLIQYYNGEERAKGNILERFSAQQFPDLHSELNLSSLELGDSALYFCASSGRVWGYTFGSGTRLTVV.

The V and J genes are TRBV7-9 and TRBJ1-2, with 7 positions matching TRBD1. CDR1 is SEHNR and CDR2 is FQNEAQ in the germline V gene (reference sequence). The CDR3 extends over 14 amino acids. V lost 5 bases, J lost 2 bases, and 5 bases stayed unmatched. For the CDR3, the DNA is TGTGCCAGCAGCCGACGGACAGGAAACTATGGCTACACCTTC. It yields the protein CASSRRTGNYGYTF.